Listed here are 2 T cell receptor beta chains from one sample, sequenced in a study of regulatory T cells in long-lasting Graves disease. Noted time point: newly diagnosed GD, antithyroid drugs for less than 3 months. RNA extracted from PBMCs served as the sequencing template. Construction of the TCR beta libraries employed iRepertoire HTBI primers in conjunction with Arm-PCR of CDR3 regions. One entry per CDR3 protein results from TCRdb running MiXCR on the multiplex PCR reads. The table includes hundreds of thousands of distinct CDR3 sequences, about 15% detected once. In addition, the sample was reused for a study of T cells in Graves' hyperthyroidism and ophthalmopathy.

Source: peripheral blood mononuclear cells (PBMCs), taken at new diagnosis, from a patient treated with antithyroid drugs. These receptors were taken from a woman between 35 and 50 years old with Graves disease.

This clonotype was picked up many times. The V call is TRBV27, the J call TRBJ1-1, with 7 bases aligning to TRBD1. Germline CDR1 reads MNHEY; CDR2 reads SMNVEV (reference sequence). Germline trimming cut 5 bases from V and 4 bases from J; bases unmatched to any gene: 7. CDR3 size: 14 residues. This chain's CDR3 is CASSRTGDRTEAFF. CDR3 bases: TGTGCCAGCAGTCGTACAGGGGACCGCACTGAAGCTTTCTTT.

The table lists this clonotype with many counts. The gene calls are TRBV28 and TRBJ2-2; D possibly corresponds to TRBD2 (5 bases). Germline assignment: CDR1 MDHEN and CDR2 SYDVKM. Trimming took off 6 bases at V and 0 bases at J, with 20 bases between the two ends. The CDR3 has 18 amino acids. The CDR3 DNA is TGTGCCAGCAGGACTACCCCTCGAGGGCGCCCGAACACCGGGGAGCTGTTTTTT. Residues: CASRTTPRGRPNTGELFF.